This T cell receptor beta chain was retrieved from a study of cytomegalovirus exposure and HLA in healthy donors. Overall study: Genetic ancestry analysis placed around 76% of the 300 to 400 donors that were genotyped in the Caucasian-associated cluster. Study-level points and caveats: Analyses of presence/absence relied on an assumption of roughly uniform sequencing depth across donors.

PCR primers comprised 60 Vbeta and 13 Jbeta primers. The repertoire was sequenced with immunoSEQ multiplex PCR; TCRdb's copy has only in-frame clones and lacks some. The sample carries tens of thousands of clones, roughly 77% recorded once. With respect to this clone: Its antigen remains unidentified.

This CDR3 comprises 13 residues. Germline V CDR1 and CDR2: MNHNS, SASEGT. V lost 7 bases and J 4 bases, leaving 14 bases between the germline ends. The receptor was isolated from a man aged 40-50 years in good health and CMV-seronegative. The source material was PBMCs. The chain links TRBV6-1 to TRBJ2-7; no reliable D call. CDR3 in DNA: TGTGCCAGCACCGGAAGGCGGCAGTACGAGCAGTACTTC. It is translated as CASTGRRQYEQYF.